This T cell receptor (beta chain) was recovered during a study of sequential checkpoint blockade in melanoma. About the research overall: Each arm's sequence ended with maintenance nivolumab.

Trimming left V 2 bases short and J 5 bases short, with 16 bases between. CDR3 size: 15 residues. Germline CDR1 reads MDHEN; CDR2 reads SYDVKM. With respect to this clone: The same CDR3 can be traced to other DNA sequences in this sample.

The treatment denotes: randomized to nivolumab then ipilimumab (arm A) or the reverse (arm B). Sorted cells were live CD3+CD8+, lacking CD19 and CD56, from PBMCs. Sequencing used immunoSEQ multiplex PCR; TCRdb keeps in-frame clones, though not all of them. The table shows some 18,000 clones, with 72% occurring only once. The chain employs TRBV28 and TRBJ2-7; possibly TRBD1 for D (5 bases). The TCR comes from a human donor with melanoma. Sequencing was performed on CD8+ T cells sorted from blood (inferred from file names), taken from a patient given nivolumab and ipilimumab in sequence. The chain's CDR3 is CASSLGFQGNHEQYF. In nucleotides, the CDR3 is TGTGCCAGCAGTTTAGGTTTCCAGGGAAACCACGAGCAGTACTTC.